The text below deals with one TCR beta chain. Per germline, CDR1 SGHNT and CDR2 YYREEE (reference sequence). V shed 4 bases, J shed 4 bases, and the junction held 8 bases outside the gene matches. The length of the CDR3 is 15 residues. These data belong to a study of blood T cell repertoires in COVID-19. Study as a whole: There were acute and convalescent COVID-19 samples, and they came from the United States, Italy and Spain. Sample material is recorded as cDNA or gDNA derived from T cells, B-cell-depleted T cells, or PBMCs.

In the original workflow: Reference gene primer amplification gave estimated nucleated cell counts. Sequencing used immunoSEQ multiplex PCR; TCRdb keeps in-frame clones, though not all of them. From that table come the V and J calls and clone size; the DNA was used to work out D and trimming. This sample yields about 19,000 clones, of which around nine tenths are seen a single time; around 10% belongs to the top ten. The V and J genes are TRBV5-4 and TRBJ1-2, with 9 bases fitting TRBD1. Material for sequencing was peripheral blood. The source is a human donor in a cohort sampled during active COVID-19. DNA of the CDR3: TGTGCCAGCAGCCCAAGGTGGGACAGGGCCTATGGCTACACCTTC. Translated: CASSPRWDRAYGYTF.